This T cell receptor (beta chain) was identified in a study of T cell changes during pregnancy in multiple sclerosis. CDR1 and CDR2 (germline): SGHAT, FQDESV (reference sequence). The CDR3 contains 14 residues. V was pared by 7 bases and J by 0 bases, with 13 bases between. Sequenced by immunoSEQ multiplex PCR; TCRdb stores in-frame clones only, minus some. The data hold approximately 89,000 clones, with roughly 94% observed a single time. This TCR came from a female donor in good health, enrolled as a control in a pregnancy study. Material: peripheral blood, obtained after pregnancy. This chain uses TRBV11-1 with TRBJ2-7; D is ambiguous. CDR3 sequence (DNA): TGTGCCAGCACTTATTATCCGGGCTCCTACGAGCAGTACTTC. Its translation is CASTYYPGSYEQYF. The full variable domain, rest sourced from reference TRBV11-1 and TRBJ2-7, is EAEVAQSPRYKITEKSQAVAFWCDPISGHATLYWYRQILGQGPELLVQFQDESVVDDSQLPKDRFSAERLKGVDSTLKIQPAELGDSAMYLCASTYYPGSYEQYFGPGTRLTVT.